Listed here are 28 T cell receptor beta chains from one sample, sequenced in a study of metastatic and nonmetastatic thyroid tumors. TCRdb re-called the PCR reads through MiXCR. The table lists roughly 70,000 clones, around 19% of them singletons. Patients underwent thyroid surgery, and none had received any treatment before it. The specimen sequenced was blood. These receptors were collected from a female donor with papillary thyroid cancer or a benign thyroid nodule (not recorded which). Some clones in this sample may be carry-over from other donors' samples.

This clone was detected only a few times. The chain combines TRBV24-1 with TRBJ1-2, with TRBD1 matching over 7 bases. V lost 4 bases, J lost 6 bases, and 4 bases stayed unmatched. The CDR3 covers 13 residues. CDR1 and CDR2 from the germline V gene are KGHDR and SFDVKD. The CDR3 nucleotides read TGTGCCACCAGTGAGTTGACAGGGAATGGCTACACCTTC. Encoded protein: CATSELTGNGYTF.

This clone has a count of ten or more. V usage is TRBV19 and J usage is TRBJ2-1; no firm D call. Germline values: CDR1 LNHDA, CDR2 SQIVND (reference sequence). The CDR3 consists of 13 residues. V was shortened by 6 bases and J by 5 bases, with 11 bases between the two germline ends. Here the CDR3 DNA reads TGTGCCAGTAGACACAGCGTCGACAATGAGCAGTTCTTC. It translates to CASRHSVDNEQFF.

This clone was picked up many times. The chain employs TRBV7-9 and TRBJ2-7; TRBD1 matches 10 bases. Germline CDR1 is SEHNR and CDR2 is FQNEAQ (reference sequence). This CDR3 is 14 amino acids long. V was clipped by 3 bases and J by 5 bases; unmatched bases: 4. CDR3 residues: CASSFRDRGHEQYF. In DNA form, the CDR3 reads TGTGCCAGCAGCTTTAGGGACAGGGGACACGAGCAGTACTTC.

The rearrangement links TRBV10-3 to TRBJ1-1, with a weak D call TRBD1 (5 bases). This CDR3 contains 14 residues. V lost 11 bases and J 0 bases, leaving 16 bases between the germline ends. The germline gives CDR1 ENHRY, CDR2 SYGVKD. The chain's CDR3 is CAASLAGMNTEAFF. CDR3 sequence (DNA): TGTGCCGCAAGTCTGGCAGGGATGAACACTGAAGCTTTCTTT.

In its sample, this clone was seen many times. The chain recombines TRBV15 with TRBJ2-7; the D gene is possibly TRBD1 (5 bases). Trimming shortened V by 0 bases and J by 2 bases, and 8 bases separated the two germline ends. CDR3 length: 14 residues. Germline V gene lookup returns CDR1 LNHNV and CDR2 YYDKDF (reference sequence). CDR3 sequence: CATSRDQGAYEQYF. The CDR3 coding sequence is TGTGCCACCAGCAGAGACCAAGGGGCCTACGAGCAGTACTTC.

At least ten counts were recorded for this clone. The V call is TRBV6-1, the J call TRBJ2-1, with a tentative D call TRBD2 (6 bases). This CDR3 spans 13 amino acids. The germline V gene has CDR1 MNHNS and CDR2 SASEGT. Trimming stripped 6 bases from V and 8 bases from J, with 14 bases between. CDR3 loop: CASSPGGSDEQFF. The CDR3, as DNA: TGTGCCAGCAGCCCTGGGGGGTCAGATGAGCAGTTCTTC.

This clone was seen ten or more times. The genes are TRBV6-1 and TRBJ2-7; D unresolved. The CDR3 has 15 amino acids. In germline, CDR1 is MNHNS, CDR2 SASEGT. With 4 bases removed from V and 3 bases from J, the gap between germline ends came to 16 bases. DNA for the CDR3: TGTGCCAGCAGTGTACTGGGTGGTACAGTCTACGAGCAGTACTTC. Amino acid sequence: CASSVLGGTVYEQYF.

The chain recombines TRBV19 with TRBJ2-1; 8 positions match TRBD2. This CDR3 is built from 13 residues. With 6 bases clipped from V and 5 bases from J, the junction kept 3 bases outside the gene matches. Germline assignment: CDR1 LNHDA and CDR2 SQIVND (reference sequence). CDR3 nucleotides: TGTGCCAGTAGACTAGCGGATGACAATGAGCAGTTCTTC. As protein: CASRLADDNEQFF.

This clone was seen a single time. The CDR3 region is CASRGTGNQPQHF. DNA of the CDR3: TGTGCCAGCAGAGGGACAGGGAATCAGCCCCAGCATTTT. The V call is TRBV3-1, the J call TRBJ1-5, with 9 positions matching TRBD1. The ends lost 6 bases at V and 4 bases at J; junction bases unmatched: 1. Germline CDR1 reads LGHDT; CDR2 reads YNNKEL (reference sequence). This CDR3 spans 13 amino acids.

This clone came up many times. The V gene is TRBV29-1, the J gene TRBJ2-3; 7 bases are shared with TRBD1. Germline V gene lookup returns CDR1 SQVTM and CDR2 ANQGSEA. This CDR3 has 13 amino acids. Unmatched junction bases numbered 0, after V lost 3 bases and J lost 0 bases. CDR3 region: CSVEGQSTDTQYF. The CDR3 DNA sequence: TGCAGCGTTGAGGGACAGAGCACAGATACGCAGTATTTT.

This clone was picked up many times. V is TRBV20-1 and J is TRBJ1-2; possibly TRBD1 for D (6 bases). The V end was cut by 0 bases, the J end by 6 bases, with 11 bases between. CDR1 and CDR2 (germline): DFQATT, SNEGSKA (reference sequence). The CDR3 is 13 residues long. The CDR3 DNA follows: TGCAGTGCTAGAGATGCGGGGGCGGATGGCTACACCTTC. Protein: CSARDAGADGYTF.

This clone was counted at least ten times. CDR3 DNA: TGTGCCAGCAGTGTGGGGACAGCCTATGGCTACACCTTC. This translates into CASSVGTAYGYTF. V and J are TRBV6-1 and TRBJ1-2; 7 nucleotides line up with TRBD1. The trim removed 4 bases at V and 4 bases at J, leaving 3 bases unmatched. This CDR3 spans 13 amino acids. Germline V gives CDR1 MNHNS, CDR2 SASEGT.

The table lists this clone with many counts. This chain uses TRBV7-2 with TRBJ2-4; D not certain. This CDR3 has 13 amino acids. The V gene's germline CDR1 is SGHTA and CDR2 FQGNSA. V gave up 5 bases and J gave up 5 bases, with 10 bases separating them. In nucleotides, the CDR3 is TGTGCCAGCAGCCCCACCGGCCAAAACATTCAGTACTTC. This codes for CASSPTGQNIQYF.

The rearrangement uses TRBV6-1 and TRBJ1-1, with a tentative D call TRBD1 (5 bases). The V and J ends lost 7 bases and 4 bases respectively, with 13 bases between them. The V gene's germline CDR1 is MNHNS and CDR2 SASEGT. The CDR3 is made up of 13 amino acids. Written as DNA, the CDR3 is TGTGCCAGCACTAAGGGGTGGTTCACTGAAGCTTTCTTT. Its protein product is CASTKGWFTEAFF.

Ten or more counts support this clone. This chain connects TRBV5-1 to TRBJ2-3; the D is unclear. Germline CDR1 is SGHRS and CDR2 is YFSETQ. The CDR3 totals 14 residues. V was trimmed by 0 bases and J by 3 bases, leaving 8 bases between them. CDR3 sequence (DNA): TGCGCCAGCAGCTTGGAGGCTATTACAGATACGCAGTATTTT. Translation gives CASSLEAITDTQYF.

At least ten counts were recorded for this clone. This chain links TRBV30 with TRBJ1-3; D gene unclear. CDR3 length: 14 residues. V was pared by 0 bases and J by 0 bases, with 6 bases between. Per the germline V gene, CDR1 is GTSNPN and CDR2 is SVGIG (reference sequence). This CDR3 is CAWSVGLSGNTIYF. DNA of the CDR3: TGTGCCTGGAGTGTAGGACTCTCTGGAAACACCATATATTTT.

This clone was seen many times. This chain joins TRBV5-4 and TRBJ2-5, with a weak D call TRBD2 (5 bases). Germline CDR1 and CDR2: SGHNT and YYREEE (reference sequence). The CDR3 has 15 residues. V was trimmed by 0 bases and J by 2 bases, leaving 11 bases between them. In DNA form, the CDR3 reads TGTGCCAGCAGCTTGGGGAGTCCGGGGCAAGAGACCCAGTACTTC. It yields the protein CASSLGSPGQETQYF.

At least ten counts were recorded for this clone. The rearrangement joins TRBV27 to TRBJ2-7, with D unresolved. The CDR3 is made up of 16 amino acids. Germline lookup yields CDR1 MNHEY and CDR2 SMNVEV (reference sequence). The V and J ends lost 4 bases and 0 bases respectively, with 16 bases between them. CDR3 sequence (DNA): TGTGCCAGCAGTTACAAACACCCAGCCTTCTCCTACGAGCAGTACTTC. It yields the protein CASSYKHPAFSYEQYF.

In this sample, this clone turned up many times. J is TRBJ1-5 and V is TRBV20-1, with D perhaps TRBD1 (5 bases). This CDR3 contains 14 residues. With 3 bases removed from V and 4 bases from J, the gap between germline ends came to 13 bases. Germline V gene lookup returns CDR1 DFQATT and CDR2 SNEGSKA (reference sequence). This CDR3 is CSASYRRGNQPQHF. The CDR3 nucleotides are TGCAGTGCTAGCTACAGGCGGGGAAATCAGCCCCAGCATTTT.

This clone was counted many times. This sequence joins TRBV6-1 and TRBJ2-5; D possibly uses TRBD1 or TRBD2 (5 bases each). This CDR3 contains 17 residues. Germline loops: CDR1 MNHNS, CDR2 SASEGT. The V end was cut by 5 bases, the J end by 5 bases, with 24 bases between. In nucleotides, the CDR3 is TGTGCCAGCAGTCCCGCCACCCCGGGACGCCCCCCGGAGACCCAGTACTTC. It yields the protein CASSPATPGRPPETQYF.

This clone has ten or more counts. The rearrangement uses TRBV3-1 and TRBJ1-1; D ambiguous. The germline CDR1 and CDR2 sequences are LGHDT and YNNKEL (reference sequence). The CDR3 runs to 15 residues. V lost 5 bases and J 3 bases, leaving 16 bases between the germline ends. In DNA form, the CDR3 reads TGTGCCAGCAGCGGACGCGCCGGGGTGGACACTGAAGCTTTCTTT. Protein product: CASSGRAGVDTEAFF.

Many counts were recorded for this clone. The rearrangement uses TRBV5-8 and TRBJ2-1; D not certain. This CDR3 spans 15 amino acids. Trimming removed 4 bases from V and 0 bases from J, with 11 bases in between. Germline V gene data show CDR1 as SGHTS and CDR2 as YDEGEE. CDR3 sequence (DNA): TGTGCCAGCAGCCGGACGCAGAGCTCCTACAATGAGCAGTTCTTC. This codes for CASSRTQSSYNEQFF.

This clone is medium-sized. The gene calls are TRBV12-3 or TRBV12-4 and TRBJ1-1; D gene uncertain. The CDR3 has 12 amino acids. Trimming took off 6 bases at V and 0 bases at J, with 5 bases between the two ends. The CDR3 DNA reads as TGTGCCAGCAGCCTAATGAACACTGAAGCTTTCTTT. It codes for CASSLMNTEAFF.

This clone was recorded at least ten times. J is TRBJ2-1 and V is TRBV20-1; 12 bases line up with TRBD2. The V and J ends lost 0 bases and 7 bases, in that order; junction bases with no gene match: 13. Germline V gives CDR1 DFQATT, CDR2 SNEGSKA (reference sequence). The CDR3 length is 18 residues. This chain's CDR3 is CSARDYGASGRGVNEQFF. The CDR3 DNA follows: TGCAGTGCTAGAGATTATGGGGCTAGCGGGAGGGGGGTGAATGAGCAGTTCTTC.

The chain uses TRBV11-2 and TRBJ2-7, with 9 bases fitting TRBD1. The CDR3 sequence is 14 residues long. Germline assignment: CDR1 SGHAT and CDR2 FQNNGV. V dropped 5 bases and J dropped 7; count of bases not matched to a gene: 9. CDR3 loop: CASSAYRGTGEQYF. The CDR3 DNA follows: TGTGCCAGCAGCGCATACAGGGGGACAGGGGAGCAGTACTTC.

This clone has a count of ten or more. The chain uses TRBV10-2 and TRBJ2-3; 8 bases line up with TRBD1. This CDR3 has 15 residues. Trimming cost V 9 bases and J 3 bases; bases outside gene matches: 11. The germline gives CDR1 WSHSY, CDR2 SAAADI. The CDR3 sequence is CASSTGVVRTDTQYF. DNA for the CDR3: TGCGCCAGTTCGACAGGGGTGGTTAGGACAGATACGCAGTATTTT.

This clone was detected many times. The chain's CDR3 is CASSYSGSGSYEQYF. The CDR3 DNA reads TGTGCCAGCAGTTACTCGGGTAGCGGGAGCTACGAGCAGTACTTC. J is TRBJ2-7 and V is TRBV6-6; 9 nucleotides agree with TRBD2. This CDR3 spans 15 amino acids. V shed 0 bases and J 3 bases; nucleotides not matched to a gene: 3. The germline V gene has CDR1 MNHNY and CDR2 SVGAGI (reference sequence).

The chain recombines TRBV20-1 with TRBJ1-2; D uncertain. Germline V gene data show CDR1 as DFQATT and CDR2 as SNEGSKA (reference sequence). This CDR3 has 14 residues. V was shortened by 6 bases and J by 8 bases, with 22 bases between the two germline ends. CDR3 sequence (DNA): TGCAGTGCAAACAAACTACGACGGCAGGAGGGCTACACCTTC. Amino acid sequence: CSANKLRRQEGYTF.